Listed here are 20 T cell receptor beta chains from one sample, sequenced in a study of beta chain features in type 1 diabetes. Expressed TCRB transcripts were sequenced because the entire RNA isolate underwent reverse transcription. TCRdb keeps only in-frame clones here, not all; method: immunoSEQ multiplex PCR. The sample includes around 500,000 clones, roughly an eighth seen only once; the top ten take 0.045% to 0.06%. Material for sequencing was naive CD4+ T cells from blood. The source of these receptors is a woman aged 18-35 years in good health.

CDR3: CASSLPTGVQPQHF. The CDR3 region has the DNA TGTGCCAGCAGTTTACCCACAGGGGTTCAGCCCCAGCATTTT. The chain joins TRBV28 to TRBJ1-5; 7 positions agree with TRBD1. The germline V gene encodes CDR1 MDHEN and CDR2 SYDVKM. With 2 bases clipped from V and 6 bases from J, the junction kept 4 bases outside the gene matches. The CDR3 covers 14 residues.

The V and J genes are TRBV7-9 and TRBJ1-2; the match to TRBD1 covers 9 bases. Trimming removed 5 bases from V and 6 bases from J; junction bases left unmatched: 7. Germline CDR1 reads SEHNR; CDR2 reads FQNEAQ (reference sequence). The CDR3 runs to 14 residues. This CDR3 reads CASSQKGTGNGYTF. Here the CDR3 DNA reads TGTGCCAGCAGCCAAAAGGGGACAGGGAATGGCTACACCTTC.

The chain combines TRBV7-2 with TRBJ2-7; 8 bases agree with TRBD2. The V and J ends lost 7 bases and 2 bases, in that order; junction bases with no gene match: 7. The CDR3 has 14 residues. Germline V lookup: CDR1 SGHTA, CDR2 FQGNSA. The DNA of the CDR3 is TGTGCCAGCACCCCCTCGGGAGGGGCCTACGAGCAGTACTTC. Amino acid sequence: CASTPSGGAYEQYF.

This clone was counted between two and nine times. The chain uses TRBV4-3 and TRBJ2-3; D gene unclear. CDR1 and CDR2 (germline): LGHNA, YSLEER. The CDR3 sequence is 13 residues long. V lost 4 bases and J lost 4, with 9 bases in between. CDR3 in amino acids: CASSPRWADTQYF. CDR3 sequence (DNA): TGCGCCAGCAGCCCCAGGTGGGCAGATACGCAGTATTTT.

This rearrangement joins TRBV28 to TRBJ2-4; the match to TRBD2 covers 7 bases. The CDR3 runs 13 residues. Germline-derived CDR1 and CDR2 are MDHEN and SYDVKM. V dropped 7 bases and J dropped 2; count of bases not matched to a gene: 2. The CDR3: CASMRGTKNIQYF. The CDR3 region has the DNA TGTGCCAGCATGCGGGGGACCAAAAACATTCAGTACTTC.

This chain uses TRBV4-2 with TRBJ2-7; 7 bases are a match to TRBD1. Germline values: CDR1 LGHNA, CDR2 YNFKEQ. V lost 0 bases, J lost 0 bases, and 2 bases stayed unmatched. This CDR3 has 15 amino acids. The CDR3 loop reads CASSQEDRISYEQYF. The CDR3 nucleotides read TGTGCCAGCAGCCAAGAGGACAGGATCTCCTACGAGCAGTACTTC.

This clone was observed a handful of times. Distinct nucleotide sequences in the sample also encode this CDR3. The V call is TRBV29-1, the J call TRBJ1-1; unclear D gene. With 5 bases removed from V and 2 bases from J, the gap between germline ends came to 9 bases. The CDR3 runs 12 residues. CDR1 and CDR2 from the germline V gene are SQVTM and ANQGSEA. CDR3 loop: CSVLPGNTEAFF. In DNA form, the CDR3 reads TGCAGCGTTCTCCCTGGAAACACTGAAGCTTTCTTT. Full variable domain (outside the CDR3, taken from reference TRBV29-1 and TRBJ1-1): SAVISQKPSRDICQRGTSLTIQCQVDSQVTMMFWYRQQPGQSLTLIATANQGSEATYESGFVIDKFPISRPNLTFSTLTVSNMSPEDSSIYLCSVLPGNTEAFFGQGTRLTVV.

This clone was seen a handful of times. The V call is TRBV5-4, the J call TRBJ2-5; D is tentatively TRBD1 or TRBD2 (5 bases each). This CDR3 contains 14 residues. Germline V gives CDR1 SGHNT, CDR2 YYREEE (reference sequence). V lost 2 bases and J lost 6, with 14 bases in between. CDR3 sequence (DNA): TGTGCCAGCAGCTTCGAACTGCCGGGGCAGACCCAGTACTTC. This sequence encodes CASSFELPGQTQYF. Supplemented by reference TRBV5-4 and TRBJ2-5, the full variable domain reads ETGVTQSPTHLIKTRGQQVTLRCSSQSGHNTVSWYQQALGQGPQFIFQYYREEENGRGNFPPRFSGLQFPNYSSELNVNALELDDSALYLCASSFELPGQTQYFGPGTRLLVL.

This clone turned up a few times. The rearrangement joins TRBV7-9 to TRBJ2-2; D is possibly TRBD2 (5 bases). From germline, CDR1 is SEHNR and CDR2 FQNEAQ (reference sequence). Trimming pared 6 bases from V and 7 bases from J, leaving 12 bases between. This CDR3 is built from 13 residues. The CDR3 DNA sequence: TGTGCCAGCAGGCCATTCAGCGGCGGGGAGCTGTTTTTT. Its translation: CASRPFSGGELFF.

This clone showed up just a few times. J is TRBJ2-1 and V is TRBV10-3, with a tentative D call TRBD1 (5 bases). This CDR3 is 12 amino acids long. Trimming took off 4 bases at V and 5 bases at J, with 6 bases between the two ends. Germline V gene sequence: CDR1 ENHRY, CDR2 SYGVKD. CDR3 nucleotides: TGTGCCATCAGTGCGACAGACAATGAGCAGTTCTTC. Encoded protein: CAISATDNEQFF.

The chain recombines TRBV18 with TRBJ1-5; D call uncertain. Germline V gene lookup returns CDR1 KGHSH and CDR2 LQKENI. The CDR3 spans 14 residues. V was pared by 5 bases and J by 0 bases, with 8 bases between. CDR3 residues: CASSVQYSNQPQHF. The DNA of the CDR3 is TGTGCCAGCTCAGTTCAGTATAGCAATCAGCCCCAGCATTTT. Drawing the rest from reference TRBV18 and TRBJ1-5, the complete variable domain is NAGVMQNPRHLVRRRGQEARLRCSPMKGHSHVYWYRQLPEEGLKFMVYLQKENIIDESGMPKERFSAEFPKEGPSILRIQQVVRGDSAAYFCASSVQYSNQPQHFGDGTRLSIL.

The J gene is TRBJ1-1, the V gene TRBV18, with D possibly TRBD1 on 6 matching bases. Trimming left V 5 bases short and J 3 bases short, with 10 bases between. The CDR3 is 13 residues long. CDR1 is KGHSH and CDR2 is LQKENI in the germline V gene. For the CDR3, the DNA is TGTGCCAGCTCATACCAGGGGTACACTGAAGCTTTCTTT. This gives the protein CASSYQGYTEAFF.

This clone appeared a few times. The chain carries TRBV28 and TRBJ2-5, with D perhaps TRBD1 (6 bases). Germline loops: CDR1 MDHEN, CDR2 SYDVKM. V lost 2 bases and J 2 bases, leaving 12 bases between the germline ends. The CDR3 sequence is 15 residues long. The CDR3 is CASSLRGGFQETQYF. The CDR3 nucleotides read TGTGCCAGCAGTTTACGAGGGGGATTTCAAGAGACCCAGTACTTC.

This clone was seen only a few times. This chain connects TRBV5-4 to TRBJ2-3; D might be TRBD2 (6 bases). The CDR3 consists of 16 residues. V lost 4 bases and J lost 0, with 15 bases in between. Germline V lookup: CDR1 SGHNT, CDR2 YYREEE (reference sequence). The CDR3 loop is CASSRRAGASTDTQYF. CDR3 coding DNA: TGTGCCAGCAGCCGAAGAGCGGGCGCTAGCACAGATACGCAGTATTTT.

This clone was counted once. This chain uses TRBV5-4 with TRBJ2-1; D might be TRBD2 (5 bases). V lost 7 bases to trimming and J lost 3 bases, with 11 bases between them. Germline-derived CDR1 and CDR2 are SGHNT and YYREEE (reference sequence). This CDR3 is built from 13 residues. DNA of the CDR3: TGTGCCAGCGCTACGGGGTTCTACAATGAGCAGTTCTTC. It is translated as CASATGFYNEQFF.

The CDR3: CASSRNPPYEQYF. In DNA form, the CDR3 reads TGTGCCAGCAGTCGGAACCCACCTTACGAGCAGTACTTC. The chain combines TRBV25-1 with TRBJ2-5, with D unclear. The DNA end is more similar to TRBJ2-7, so the J call may be wrong. The CDR3 covers 13 residues. The germline V gene encodes CDR1 MGHDK and CDR2 SYGVNS.

In DNA, the CDR3 is TGTGCCAGCAGCCGAAAACCAAACACCGGGGAGCTGTTTTTT. It specifies CASSRKPNTGELFF. V gene TRBV2 combines with J gene TRBJ2-2; D is ambiguous. The CDR3 sequence is 14 residues long. V dropped 6 bases and J dropped 2 bases, with 10 bases sitting between them. From germline, CDR1 is SNHLY and CDR2 FYNNEI.

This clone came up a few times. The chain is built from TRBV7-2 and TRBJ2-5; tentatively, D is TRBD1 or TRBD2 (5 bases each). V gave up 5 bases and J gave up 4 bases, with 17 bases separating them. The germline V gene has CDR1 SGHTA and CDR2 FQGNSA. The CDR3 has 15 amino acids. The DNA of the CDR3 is TGTGCCAGCAGCCATGTGACAGTGGGAGTAGAGACCCAGTACTTC. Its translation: CASSHVTVGVETQYF.

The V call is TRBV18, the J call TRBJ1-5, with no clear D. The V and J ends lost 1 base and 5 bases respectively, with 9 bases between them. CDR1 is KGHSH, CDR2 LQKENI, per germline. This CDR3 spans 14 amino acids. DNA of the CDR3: TGTGCCAGCTCACCACTAGGCGGAGATCAGCCCCAGCATTTT. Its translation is CASSPLGGDQPQHF.

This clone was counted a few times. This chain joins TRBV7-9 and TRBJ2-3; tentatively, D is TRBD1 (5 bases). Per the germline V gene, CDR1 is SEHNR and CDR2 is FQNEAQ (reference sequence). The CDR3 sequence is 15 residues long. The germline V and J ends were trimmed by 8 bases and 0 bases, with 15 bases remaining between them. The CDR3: CASASRTTSTDTQYF. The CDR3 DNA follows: TGTGCCAGCGCATCACGGACAACTAGCACAGATACGCAGTATTTT.